Listed below are T cell receptor beta chains from one sample, sequenced in a study of vaccination effects on CD4 cells after COVID-19. What these receptors recognize is not known. Assay used: immunoSEQ multiplex PCR; TCRdb lists only in-frame clones, some missing. This sample has about 69,000 clones, with less than 80% found just once. Sequencing used CD4+ T cells from PBMCs cultured with HCoV-OC43 spike peptides, obtained after COVID-19 vaccination. All receptors come from a human donor who received a COVID-19 vaccine. CDR3s include the opening cysteine and the closing phenylalanine or tryptophan. D genes are given only for firm matches. Where a row states a size, it is once, few, many or the class of an expanded clone; other rows omit it.

D	size	V	J	DNA	CDR3
NA	NA	TRBV5-4	TRBJ2-3	TGTGCCAGCAGCCCCCTCCCAGTTATTACGGATACGCAGTATTTT	CASSPLPVITDTQYF
NA	NA	TRBV28	TRBJ1-5	TGTGCCAGCAGTTTATGGGGGGGGCTAGGGCAGCCCCAGCATTTT	CASSLWGGLGQPQHF
NA	NA	TRBV9	TRBJ2-4	TGTGCCAGCAGCGTAGGGTTGGGGGCAGCGTCGACTTCCTCGGCCAAAAACATTCAGTACTTC	CASSVGLGAASTSSAKNIQYF
NA	NA	TRBV14	TRBJ1-1	TGTGCCAGCAGCCAATACGGACTACTGATCACTGAAGCTTTCTTT	CASSQYGLLITEAFF
NA	NA	TRBV7-2	TRBJ1-4	TGTGCCAGCAGCTTAGTTGGGACGGCGGGGGAAAAACTGTTTTTT	CASSLVGTAGEKLFF
NA	NA	TRBV9	TRBJ2-5	TGTGCCAGCAGCGCATACAGGGCCACCGAGACCCAGTACTTC	CASSAYRATETQYF
NA	NA	TRBV6-5	TRBJ1-5	TGTGCCAGCAGACGAGGGGGGCTCAATCAGCCCCAGCATTTT	CASRRGGLNQPQHF
TRBD2	NA	TRBV5-1	TRBJ2-1	TGCGCCAGCAGCCTTTCAAGCCCTAGCGGCTCCTACAATGAGCAGTTCTTC	CASSLSSPSGSYNEQFF
TRBD1	few	TRBV4-1	TRBJ1-5	TGCGCCAGCAGCCCCCTAGGACAGGGAGAGCAGCCCCAGCATTTT	CASSPLGQGEQPQHF
TRBD2	NA	TRBV3-1/TRBV3-2	TRBJ2-1	TGTGCCAGCAGCCAGCTAGCGGGGGGATCATCCTCCGATGAGCAGTTCTTC	CASSQLAGGSSSDEQFF
NA	NA	TRBV5-5	TRBJ2-2	TGTGCCAGCAGCTTCTCCTCGGTCCAAAACACCGGGGAGCTGTTTTTT	CASSFSSVQNTGELFF
TRBD1	NA	TRBV5-1	TRBJ2-1	TGCGCCAGCAGCCCCGGACAGGGGGCTGACAATGAGCAGTTCTTC	CASSPGQGADNEQFF
TRBD1	NA	TRBV24-1	TRBJ1-5	TGTGCCACCAGTGACCGCTTCAGGGGGCAGTATCAGCCCCAGCATTTT	CATSDRFRGQYQPQHF
NA	NA	TRBV9	TRBJ1-2	TGTGCCAGCAATAACCTTAACTATGGCTACACCTTC	CASNNLNYGYTF
NA	NA	TRBV6-2/TRBV6-3	TRBJ2-5	TGTGCCAGCAGTTGGTCTAGGCAAGAGACCCAGTACTTC	CASSWSRQETQYF
NA	NA	TRBV18	TRBJ1-1	TGTGCCAGCTCACCACTCCAAGGGAACACTGAAGCTTTCTTT	CASSPLQGNTEAFF
NA	NA	TRBV27	TRBJ1-1	TGTGCCAGCAGTTTAGGTGCGGGCACTGAAGCTTTCTTT	CASSLGAGTEAFF
NA	once	TRBV18	TRBJ1-1	TGTGCCAGCTCTAGGGGGGAGGCCACTGAAGCTTTCTTT	CASSRGEATEAFF
TRBD2	NA	TRBV18	TRBJ2-1	TGTGCCAGCTCTCGTCTAGCGGGGGGCTCCTACAATGAGCAGTTCTTC	CASSRLAGGSYNEQFF
NA	NA	TRBV28	TRBJ2-3	TGTGCCAGCAGTTTGGGTGGTAATACAGATACGCAGTATTTT	CASSLGGNTDTQYF
NA	NA	TRBV25-1	TRBJ1-1	TGTGCCAGCAGCCAACCCGCCAGCACTGAAGCTTTCTTT	CASSQPASTEAFF
TRBD2	few	TRBV4-2	TRBJ2-3	TGTGCCAGCAGCCAACGTCAGGCCGGGACTAGCGGTGCAGATACGCAGTATTTT	CASSQRQAGTSGADTQYF
TRBD1	NA	TRBV6-5	TRBJ2-4	TGTGCCAGCAGTTACTCGGGGACAGTGCAAAACATTCAGTACTTC	CASSYSGTVQNIQYF
TRBD1	NA	TRBV5-1	TRBJ2-1	TGCGCCAGCAGCTATGACAGGGTAGGTGAGCAGTTCTTC	CASSYDRVGEQFF
NA	NA	TRBV5-5	TRBJ2-2	TGTGCCAGCAGCTTGGAGGTGACGACTTCCGGGGAGCTGTTTTTT	CASSLEVTTSGELFF
TRBD1	NA	TRBV6-5	TRBJ1-1	TGTGCCAGTAACAGGGGTTTGAACACTGAAGCTTTCTTT	CASNRGLNTEAFF
TRBD1	NA	TRBV24-1	TRBJ2-6	TGTGCCACCAGTGACCCCCCAACAGGGGCTGGGGCCAACGTCCTGACTTTC	CATSDPPTGAGANVLTF
NA	NA	TRBV6-5	TRBJ2-5	TGTGCCAGCAGTTACAGGGGCGCAGCCCAAGAGACCCAGTACTTC	CASSYRGAAQETQYF
TRBD1	NA	TRBV4-1	TRBJ1-2	TGCGCCAGCAGACCCGGGACAGTGACTAACTATGGCTACACCTTC	CASRPGTVTNYGYTF
TRBD2	NA	TRBV2	TRBJ2-3	TGTGCCAGCAGAATTACCGGGGGGGTAGGGAATACGCAGTATTTT	CASRITGGVGNTQYF
TRBD1	once	TRBV29-1	TRBJ2-2	TGCAGCGTAGCCCGGGACAGGGTCGCCGGGGAGCTGTTTTTT	CSVARDRVAGELFF
NA	NA	TRBV15	TRBJ2-2	TGTGCCACCAGCAGCTACACCGGGGAGCTGTTTTTT	CATSSYTGELFF
NA	NA	TRBV7-9	TRBJ2-2	TGTGCCAGCAGCTTAACAGGGCTCGGCACCGGGGAGCTGTTTTTT	CASSLTGLGTGELFF
NA	NA	TRBV28	TRBJ1-1	TGTGCCAGCAGTTTGAATCGGGGGTCGTTAGCTTTCTTT	CASSLNRGSLAFF
TRBD1	NA	TRBV5-1	TRBJ2-5	TGCGCCAGCAGCCCTGACAGGGCCCAAGAGACCCAGTACTTC	CASSPDRAQETQYF
TRBD2	NA	TRBV5-5	TRBJ2-5	TGTGCCAGCAGCTTGGGGTTGAGGGGAGGGCAAGAGACCCAGTACTTC	CASSLGLRGGQETQYF
NA	once	TRBV3-1/TRBV3-2	TRBJ1-5	TGTGCCAGCAGCCAGGGGGCGTGGGGCAATCAGCCCCAGCATTTT	CASSQGAWGNQPQHF
TRBD2	NA	TRBV5-6	TRBJ2-2	TGTGCCAGCAGCACTGCTAGCGGGGGGGCCGCCGGGGAGCTGTTTTTT	CASSTASGGAAGELFF
NA	NA	TRBV6-5	TRBJ2-3	TGTGCCAGCAGTTACGCGCGGACTAGCACAGATACGCAGTATTTT	CASSYARTSTDTQYF
NA	few	TRBV6-1	TRBJ1-3	TGTGCCAGCAGTGAAGGTAACGTCGGAAACACCATATATTTT	CASSEGNVGNTIYF
NA	NA	TRBV5-4	TRBJ2-2	TGTGCCAGCAGGAGAAAGAACACCGGGGAGCTGTTTTTT	CASRRKNTGELFF
NA	NA	TRBV7-3	TRBJ1-6	TGTGCCAGCAGCTTATCACTGACCGGATCACCCCTCCACTTT	CASSLSLTGSPLHF
TRBD1	NA	TRBV5-4	TRBJ1-2	TGTGCCAGCAGCTTGCGAGACAGGGGGTATGGCTACACCTTC	CASSLRDRGYGYTF
NA	NA	TRBV5-8	TRBJ1-3	TGTGCCAGCAGCACACGTCCAGAAACCAGCTCTGGAAACACCATATATTTT	CASSTRPETSSGNTIYF
NA	NA	TRBV18	TRBJ2-5	TGTGCCAGCTCACCAGATCCCGATGGGGTACCGGCAGAGACCCAGTACTTC	CASSPDPDGVPAETQYF
TRBD1	NA	TRBV6-5	TRBJ1-5	TGTGCCAGTCACAGGGGAGGGGGTCAGCCCCAGCATTTT	CASHRGGGQPQHF
NA	once	TRBV28	TRBJ1-6	TGTGCCAGCAGTTTTCGGCATTACAATTCACCCCTCCACTTT	CASSFRHYNSPLHF
NA	NA	TRBV3-1/TRBV3-2	TRBJ2-2	TGTGCCAGCAGCCAAGATGGGAGAACCGGGGAGCTGTTTTTT	CASSQDGRTGELFF